Listed below are T cell receptor beta chains from one sample, sequenced in a study of blood T cell repertoires in COVID-19. Here immunoSEQ multiplex PCR was the method, and the copy in TCRdb shows in-frame clones only, minus some. The sample includes fewer than 250,000 clones, approximately 91% of them seen just once. Sequencing was carried out using peripheral blood. These receptors all come from a man younger than 45 with COVID-19, enrolled during active disease. The CDR3 runs from the conserved cysteine through the conserved F or W. Fields, in order: clone size, CDR3 length, J gene, V gene, D gene, CDR3 protein, CDR3 DNA. The D gene is left open where the match is weak. Size is omitted from some rows. Given values are once, few, many or a class for expanded clones.

size: few; length: 16; J: TRBJ2-5; V: TRBV10-3; D: NA; CDR3: CAISEPQGGHQETQYF; DNA: TGTGCCATCAGTGAGCCCCAAGGAGGCCACCAAGAGACCCAGTACTTC
size: NA; length: 13; J: TRBJ2-2; V: TRBV7-9; D: NA; CDR3: CASSPQPGGELFF; DNA: TGTGCCAGCAGCCCTCAACCGGGAGGGGAGCTGTTTTTT
size: NA; length: 15; J: TRBJ2-7; V: TRBV7-9; D: TRBD1; CDR3: CASSLGGGAYGEQYF; DNA: TGTGCCAGCAGCTTAGGAGGGGGCGCATACGGCGAGCAGTACTTC
size: NA; length: 17; J: TRBJ1-5; V: TRBV19; D: NA; CDR3: CASSIELYLRTNQPQHF; DNA: TGTGCCAGTAGTATCGAGCTTTACCTACGTACCAATCAGCCCCAGCATTTT
size: NA; length: 15; J: TRBJ1-5; V: TRBV6-5; D: NA; CDR3: CASSFGRANNQPQHF; DNA: TGTGCCAGCAGTTTCGGCAGGGCGAACAATCAGCCCCAGCATTTT
size: NA; length: 13; J: TRBJ1-3; V: TRBV12-3/TRBV12-4; D: NA; CDR3: CASSQSTGNTIYF; DNA: TGTGCCAGCAGTCAATCAACTGGAAACACCATATATTTT
size: NA; length: 12; J: TRBJ2-5; V: TRBV12-3/TRBV12-4; D: NA; CDR3: CASSPGVKTQYF; DNA: TGTGCCAGCAGCCCGGGGGTAAAGACCCAGTACTTC
size: NA; length: 16; J: TRBJ1-1; V: TRBV10-2; D: NA; CDR3: CASSEAGGGPGTEAFF; DNA: TGCGCCAGCAGTGAGGCCGGGGGGGGGCCGGGGACTGAAGCTTTCTTT
size: NA; length: 16; J: TRBJ1-5; V: TRBV11-2; D: TRBD1; CDR3: CASSLGGQGGSQPQHF; DNA: TGTGCCAGCAGCTTAGGAGGACAGGGAGGGAGTCAGCCCCAGCATTTT
size: NA; length: 13; J: TRBJ1-1; V: TRBV28; D: TRBD1; CDR3: CASTRDRLPEAFF; DNA: TGTGCCAGCACTCGGGACAGGCTCCCAGAAGCTTTCTTT
size: NA; length: 15; J: TRBJ1-2; V: TRBV3-1/TRBV3-2; D: TRBD1; CDR3: CASSLGQGLMGGYTF; DNA: TGTGCCAGCAGCCTGGGACAGGGCCTAATGGGTGGCTACACCTTC
size: few; length: 16; J: TRBJ2-7; V: TRBV7-6; D: TRBD2; CDR3: CASSPAWTSGTYEQYF; DNA: TGTGCCAGCAGCCCCGCCTGGACTAGCGGCACCTACGAGCAGTACTTC
size: once; length: 17; J: TRBJ2-1; V: TRBV9; D: TRBD2; CDR3: CASSVGVGGLEYNEQFF; DNA: TGTGCCAGCAGCGTAGGGGTAGGGGGACTAGAGTACAATGAGCAGTTCTTC
size: NA; length: 16; J: TRBJ2-3; V: TRBV7-9; D: TRBD1; CDR3: CASSLVSGGLTDTQYF; DNA: TGTGCCAGCAGCTTAGTATCAGGGGGCTTAACAGATACGCAGTATTTT
size: NA; length: 14; J: TRBJ1-2; V: TRBV19; D: TRBD1; CDR3: CASNPDRGRSGYTF; DNA: TGTGCCAGTAACCCGGACAGGGGGCGTTCTGGCTACACCTTC
size: NA; length: 13; J: TRBJ2-2; V: TRBV27; D: NA; CDR3: CASSFLNTGELFF; DNA: TGTGCCAGCAGTTTCCTTAACACCGGGGAGCTGTTTTTT
size: NA; length: 13; J: TRBJ1-2; V: TRBV7-9; D: NA; CDR3: CASRRGGLYGYTF; DNA: TGTGCCAGCAGGAGGGGGGGTCTCTATGGCTACACCTTC
size: NA; length: 16; J: TRBJ1-5; V: TRBV23-1; D: TRBD1; CDR3: CASSQAGQGSNQPQHF; DNA: TGCGCCAGCAGTCAAGCGGGACAGGGTAGCAATCAGCCCCAGCATTTT
size: NA; length: 16; J: TRBJ2-1; V: TRBV6-5; D: TRBD2; CDR3: CASSYSPGLANNEQFF; DNA: TGTGCCAGCAGTTACTCGCCGGGACTAGCGAACAATGAGCAGTTCTTC
size: NA; length: 16; J: TRBJ2-5; V: TRBV18; D: NA; CDR3: CASSPPWERVPWTQYF; DNA: TGTGCCAGCTCACCACCTTGGGAGCGGGTCCCATGGACCCAGTACTTC
size: NA; length: 16; J: TRBJ2-7; V: TRBV12-2; D: NA; CDR3: CASRNTSGRRSYEQYF; DNA: TGTGCAAGTCGCAATACATCAGGGCGCCGTTCCTACGAGCAGTACTTC
size: NA; length: 12; J: TRBJ2-6; V: TRBV19; D: NA; CDR3: CASNTGANVLTF; DNA: TGTGCCAGTAACACTGGGGCCAACGTCCTGACTTTC
size: NA; length: 13; J: TRBJ2-1; V: TRBV25-1; D: TRBD2; CDR3: CASTLVGGSEQFF; DNA: TGTGCCAGCACCCTAGTCGGGGGGAGTGAGCAGTTCTTC
size: NA; length: 15; J: TRBJ1-2; V: TRBV7-3; D: TRBD1; CDR3: CASSLGTPGQGTLTF; DNA: TGTGCCAGCAGCTTAGGTACCCCGGGACAGGGGACGCTCACCTTC
size: NA; length: 14; J: TRBJ2-3; V: TRBV5-1; D: NA; CDR3: CASSLDRAADTQYF; DNA: TGCGCCAGCAGCTTGGACAGGGCCGCAGATACGCAGTATTTT
size: NA; length: 12; J: TRBJ1-1; V: TRBV6-5; D: NA; CDR3: CAVQGLNTEAFF; DNA: TGTGCCGTACAGGGACTGAACACTGAAGCTTTCTTT
size: NA; length: 15; J: TRBJ1-5; V: TRBV20-1; D: TRBD1; CDR3: CSATERGQVVKPQHF; DNA: TGCAGTGCTACTGAGAGGGGACAGGTGGTAAAGCCCCAGCATTTT
size: NA; length: 13; J: TRBJ2-1; V: TRBV3-1/TRBV3-2; D: NA; CDR3: CASSQERGAEQFF; DNA: TGTGCCAGCAGCCAAGAACGGGGGGCAGAGCAGTTCTTC
size: NA; length: 14; J: TRBJ1-1; V: TRBV6-1; D: NA; CDR3: CASSEVGGLTEAFF; DNA: TGTGCCAGCAGTGAAGTCGGGGGTCTGACTGAAGCTTTCTTT
size: NA; length: 15; J: TRBJ2-1; V: TRBV11-2; D: TRBD2; CDR3: CASSPGAGGYNEQFF; DNA: TGTGCCAGCAGCCCGGGAGCGGGGGGTTACAATGAGCAGTTCTTC
size: NA; length: 10; J: TRBJ1-5; V: TRBV3-1/TRBV3-2; D: NA; CDR3: CAWGHQPQHF; DNA: TGTGCCTGGGGGCATCAGCCCCAGCATTTT
size: NA; length: 12; J: TRBJ2-7; V: TRBV7-9; D: NA; CDR3: CASSSEGYEQYF; DNA: TGTGCCAGCAGCTCGGAGGGCTACGAGCAGTACTTC
size: NA; length: 15; J: TRBJ1-4; V: TRBV3-1/TRBV3-2; D: TRBD1; CDR3: CASSLGGTGDEKLFF; DNA: TGTGCCAGCAGCCTGGGAGGGACAGGGGATGAAAAACTGTTTTTT
size: NA; length: 12; J: TRBJ1-1; V: TRBV2; D: NA; CDR3: CASSEAQGEAFF; DNA: TGTGCCAGCAGTGAAGCTCAGGGTGAAGCTTTCTTT
size: NA; length: 16; J: TRBJ2-3; V: TRBV25-1; D: NA; CDR3: CASSSQGGRSTDTQYF; DNA: TGTGCCAGCAGTTCCCAGGGGGGCCGGAGCACAGATACGCAGTATTTT
size: NA; length: 14; J: TRBJ1-5; V: TRBV10-2; D: NA; CDR3: CASSEAPGDQPQHF; DNA: TGCGCCAGCAGTGAGGCCCCGGGGGATCAGCCCCAGCATTTT
size: NA; length: 15; J: TRBJ1-6; V: TRBV5-1; D: TRBD1; CDR3: CASSLTTGENSPLHF; DNA: TGCGCCAGCAGCTTGACTACAGGGGAAAACTCACCCCTCCACTTT
size: NA; length: 14; J: TRBJ2-3; V: TRBV2; D: NA; CDR3: CASRMGHFTDTQYF; DNA: TGTGCCAGCAGGATGGGACACTTCACAGATACGCAGTATTTT
size: once; length: 13; J: TRBJ1-6; V: TRBV30; D: TRBD1; CDR3: CAWSLGQDEPLHF; DNA: TGTGCCTGGAGTCTGGGACAGGATGAACCCCTCCACTTT
size: NA; length: 12; J: TRBJ2-3; V: TRBV10-1; D: NA; CDR3: CASSSSTDTQYF; DNA: TGCGCCAGCAGTTCTAGCACAGATACGCAGTATTTT
size: NA; length: 13; J: TRBJ1-1; V: TRBV10-2; D: TRBD1; CDR3: CASTRGTVVEAFF; DNA: TGCGCCAGCACCCGAGGGACAGTAGTTGAAGCTTTCTTT
size: NA; length: 18; J: TRBJ2-4; V: TRBV5-1; D: TRBD2; CDR3: CASSQTSGGALAKNIQYF; DNA: TGCGCCAGCAGCCAGACTAGCGGGGGGGCACTAGCCAAAAACATTCAGTACTTC
size: NA; length: 15; J: TRBJ1-2; V: TRBV28; D: NA; CDR3: CASMIGVYSNYGYTF; DNA: TGTGCCAGCATGATAGGGGTCTACTCTAACTATGGCTACACCTTC
size: once; length: 16; J: TRBJ2-7; V: TRBV5-3; D: NA; CDR3: CARSLECERVSYEQYF; DNA: TGTGCCAGAAGCTTGGAGTGTGAGCGGGTCTCCTACGAGCAGTACTTC
size: NA; length: 13; J: TRBJ1-2; V: TRBV19; D: TRBD1; CDR3: CASSTDRDGGYTF; DNA: TGTGCCAGTAGTACCGACAGGGATGGTGGCTACACCTTC
size: NA; length: 15; J: TRBJ1-5; V: TRBV5-6; D: NA; CDR3: CASSSQGWGNQPQHF; DNA: TGTGCCAGCAGTTCTCAGGGGTGGGGCAATCAGCCCCAGCATTTT
size: NA; length: 17; J: TRBJ1-2; V: TRBV2; D: NA; CDR3: CASSTQPSGVSGYGYTF; DNA: TGTGCCAGCAGTACACAGCCCTCCGGGGTTAGTGGCTATGGCTACACCTTC
size: NA; length: 14; J: TRBJ2-2; V: TRBV11-3; D: NA; CDR3: CASSPQENTGELFF; DNA: TGTGCCAGCAGCCCACAGGAGAACACCGGGGAGCTGTTTTTT
size: once; length: 16; J: TRBJ1-6; V: TRBV6-5; D: TRBD1; CDR3: CASSYQGTGIFSPLHF; DNA: TGTGCCAGCAGTTACCAAGGGACAGGGATTTTTTCACCCCTCCACTTT
size: NA; length: 13; J: TRBJ2-1; V: TRBV6-2/TRBV6-3; D: NA; CDR3: CASSLLVRNEQFF; DNA: TGTGCCAGCAGCCTACTAGTCCGGAATGAGCAGTTCTTC
size: NA; length: 15; J: TRBJ1-2; V: TRBV7-2; D: NA; CDR3: CASSPDPGSNYGYTF; DNA: TGTGCCAGCAGCCCCGACCCGGGGTCCAACTATGGCTACACCTTC
size: NA; length: 13; J: TRBJ2-7; V: TRBV12-3/TRBV12-4; D: NA; CDR3: CASSFGGGNEQYF; DNA: TGTGCCAGCAGTTTTGGGGGCGGAAACGAGCAGTACTTC